This is a list of T cell receptor beta chains from one sample in a study of blood T cell repertoires in COVID-19. Sequenced by immunoSEQ multiplex PCR; TCRdb stores in-frame clones only, minus some. The data contain around 110,000 clones, 75% to 95% of them singletons. Sequencing was done on a sample of peripheral blood. All receptors derive from a human donor with active COVID-19. The donor label of this sample is uncertain. The CDR3 runs from the conserved cysteine through the conserved F or W. D genes are given only for firm matches. Part of the rows lack a size; the others show once, few, many or a class for expanded clones.

J: TRBJ2-5
D: TRBD2
size: .
V: TRBV7-9
DNA: TGTGCCAGCAGCTTCGGGGGGGATGACTCCTTACGGACCCAGTACTTC
CDR3: CASSFGGDDSLRTQYF

J: TRBJ1-1
D: TRBD1
size: few
V: TRBV6-6
DNA: TGTGCCAGCAGTAACGGAGGACAGGGTTTTGAAGCTTTCTTT
CDR3: CASSNGGQGFEAFF

J: TRBJ1-5
D: TRBD1
size: .
V: TRBV5-1
DNA: TGCGCCAGCAGCCTGGGACAGTTGAGCAATCAGCCCCAGCATTTT
CDR3: CASSLGQLSNQPQHF

J: TRBJ2-2
D: TRBD2
size: .
V: TRBV4-1
DNA: TGCGCCAGCAGCCAAGGCCGGGGGGGCCGGACCGGGGAGCTGTTTTTT
CDR3: CASSQGRGGRTGELFF

J: TRBJ2-1
D: .
size: few
V: TRBV27
DNA: TGTGCCAGCACCCACGGTCCAATCCCCAGGCACAATGAGCAGTTCTTC
CDR3: CASTHGPIPRHNEQFF

J: TRBJ1-1
D: .
size: once
V: TRBV21-1
DNA: TGTGCCAGCAGCACTACTTTCTTT
CDR3: CASSTTFF

J: TRBJ2-1
D: TRBD2
size: .
V: TRBV7-2
DNA: TGTGCCAGCAGCTTAGGGACTAGCAACAATGAGCAGTTCTTC
CDR3: CASSLGTSNNEQFF

J: TRBJ2-3
D: .
size: .
V: TRBV7-9
DNA: TGTGCCAGCAGCGACTCACCTAGCTTCGGTACGCAGTATTTT
CDR3: CASSDSPSFGTQYF

J: TRBJ2-5
D: TRBD2
size: .
V: TRBV7-2
DNA: TGTGCCAGCAGCTCCCTGGGGAATTTTATGCGGGGGGACCAAGAGACCCAGTACTTC
CDR3: CASSSLGNFMRGDQETQYF

J: TRBJ2-1
D: TRBD1
size: .
V: TRBV6-2/TRBV6-3
DNA: TGTGCCAGCAGTTACTCGGACAGGGCGGGCAATGAGCAGTTCTTC
CDR3: CASSYSDRAGNEQFF

J: TRBJ1-2
D: TRBD1
size: few
V: TRBV28
DNA: TGTGCCAGCAGTTCAACGGCAGGGGGTATTAACTATGGCTACACCTTC
CDR3: CASSSTAGGINYGYTF

J: TRBJ2-7
D: TRBD2
size: .
V: TRBV5-4
DNA: TGTGCCAGCAGCTCTAGCGGGGGGAAGTACGAGCAGTACTTC
CDR3: CASSSSGGKYEQYF

J: TRBJ2-3
D: TRBD2
size: .
V: TRBV6-5
DNA: TGTGCCAGCAGTTACTCCGGACTAGCGGGGCTAGATACGCAGTATTTT
CDR3: CASSYSGLAGLDTQYF

J: TRBJ2-3
D: TRBD2
size: .
V: TRBV18
DNA: TGTGCCAGCTCACCAGGACTAGCGGGCACAGATACGCAGTATTTT
CDR3: CASSPGLAGTDTQYF

J: TRBJ1-5
D: .
size: .
V: TRBV21-1
DNA: TGTGCCAGCACCGGGAATCCGGGATATAGATTGAGGTGCAATCAGCCCCAGCATTTT
CDR3: CASTGNPGYRLRCNQPQHF

J: TRBJ2-1
D: TRBD2
size: .
V: TRBV27
DNA: TGTGCCAGCAGTTTTCTGCCCTTGGCGGGGGGGGCCGGGAATGAGCAGTTCTTC
CDR3: CASSFLPLAGGAGNEQFF

J: TRBJ2-7
D: TRBD1
size: .
V: TRBV9
DNA: TGTGCCAGCAGCGTAAGGGACAGGGACGAGCAGTACTTC
CDR3: CASSVRDRDEQYF

J: TRBJ2-7
D: .
size: .
V: TRBV12-3/TRBV12-4
DNA: TGTGCCAGCAGTCGGTCCGGTTACGAGCAGTACTTC
CDR3: CASSRSGYEQYF

J: TRBJ1-2
D: .
size: .
V: TRBV12-3/TRBV12-4
DNA: TGTGCCAGCAGTTTGAGGGAACGCTATGGCTACACCTTC
CDR3: CASSLRERYGYTF

J: TRBJ1-3
D: .
size: many
V: TRBV27
DNA: TGTGCCAGCAGTCAAAGCGCCCCGGACACTGCTACCCCTGGAAACACCATATATTTT
CDR3: CASSQSAPDTATPGNTIYF

J: TRBJ1-3
D: .
size: .
V: TRBV9
DNA: TGTGCCAGCAGTCTAGGATGGTCTGGAAACACCATATATTTT
CDR3: CASSLGWSGNTIYF

J: TRBJ2-1
D: TRBD2
size: .
V: TRBV18
DNA: TGTGCCAGCTCACCCCCGCGGGGGGGGGACAATGAGCAGTTCTTC
CDR3: CASSPPRGGDNEQFF

J: TRBJ1-5
D: TRBD1
size: .
V: TRBV7-2
DNA: TGTGCCATCGGGACAGGGGTAAATCAGCCCCAGCATTTT
CDR3: CAIGTGVNQPQHF